These T cell receptor beta chains were read from a single sample in a study of cytomegalovirus exposure and HLA in healthy donors. Sequencing used immunoSEQ multiplex PCR; TCRdb keeps in-frame clones, though not all of them. The table lists under 95,000 clones, with about 0.5% in the top ten. Sequenced: PBMCs. These receptors all stem from a man aged 45-60 years in good health and CMV-seronegative. The CDR3 runs from the conserved cysteine through the conserved F or W. The D gene is left open where the match is weak.

J,V,D,DNA,CDR3
TRBJ2-2,TRBV4-1,TRBD2,TGCGCCAGCAGCCAAGATCCCGCGGGGGGGCTTTCCGGGGAGCTGTTTTTT,CASSQDPAGGLSGELFF
TRBJ2-7,TRBV28,TRBD2,TGTGCCAGCACGTCGGGACTAACCGCCTCCTACGAGCAGTACTTC,CASTSGLTASYEQYF
TRBJ2-5,TRBV9,TRBD1,TGTGCCAGCAGCGTACAGGGGGCAGGGAGAGAGACCCAGTACTTC,CASSVQGAGRETQYF
TRBJ2-5,TRBV5-1,TRBD1,TGCGCCAGCACCGTGGCAGGGGGCCAAGAGACCCAGTACTTC,CASTVAGGQETQYF
TRBJ2-7,TRBV6-6,NA,TGTGCCAGCAGAAGATCGGGGTCCGAGCAGTACTTC,CASRRSGSEQYF
TRBJ2-1,TRBV7-3,NA,TGTGCCAGCAGCTTGGACACGAACAATGAGCAGTTCTTC,CASSLDTNNEQFF
TRBJ1-3,TRBV9,NA,TGTGCCAGCAGCGTTCAACACGGGAACACCATATATTTT,CASSVQHGNTIYF
TRBJ1-1,TRBV19,TRBD1,TGTGCCAGTAGTATCCCCCCCGCGGGACAGGGGCTCGTTGGGGCTTTCTTT,CASSIPPAGQGLVGAFF
TRBJ1-4,TRBV18,NA,TGTGCCAGCTCACCACCCAGTATCAGGAGGGAAAAACTGTTTTTT,CASSPPSIRREKLFF
TRBJ2-1,TRBV2,TRBD1,TGTGCCAGCAGTGAAGGACAGGGGGGTCTTAATGAGCAGTTCTTC,CASSEGQGGLNEQFF
TRBJ2-7,TRBV18,NA,TGTGCCAGCTCACCGTCGACAGGTATATCCTACGAGCAGTACTTC,CASSPSTGISYEQYF
TRBJ1-5,TRBV28,NA,TGTGCCAGCAGTTTATCGGCGGGGCTTGGGCCCCAGCATTTT,CASSLSAGLGPQHF
TRBJ1-4,TRBV19,TRBD1,TGTGCCAGTACCTCGGACAGGGAACTTGAAAAACTGTTTTTT,CASTSDRELEKLFF
TRBJ1-2,TRBV6-6,NA,TGTGCCAGCAGTTACCGGACTGGATACTATGGCTACACCTTC,CASSYRTGYYGYTF
TRBJ2-4,TRBV27,TRBD1,TGTGCCAGCAGTTTGGGGACAGGTAACGGAAAAAACATTCAGTACTTC,CASSLGTGNGKNIQYF
TRBJ2-1,TRBV27,NA,TGTGCCAGCAGACAACAGGGAGCCGGTGAGCAGTTCTTC,CASRQQGAGEQFF
TRBJ1-6,TRBV7-9,NA,TGTGCCAGCAGCCCCTACAGGGATTTGGATTCACCCCTCCACTTT,CASSPYRDLDSPLHF
TRBJ2-7,TRBV11-2,NA,TGTGCCAGCAGCTTAGACAGATTCACCTACGAGCAGTACTTC,CASSLDRFTYEQYF
TRBJ1-2,TRBV5-6,NA,NA,CASSLILWTTQHGYTF
TRBJ2-7,TRBV27,TRBD1,TGTGCCAGCATGCGCGGACAGGGGCTATCCTACGAGCAGTACTTC,CASMRGQGLSYEQYF
TRBJ2-2,TRBV7-3,TRBD1,TGTGCCAGCAGCCCGACAGGGAGATGGTCCGCGAACACCGGGGAGCTGTTTTTT,CASSPTGRWSANTGELFF
TRBJ2-1,TRBV10-3,NA,TGTGCCATCAGTGGGAAGCGCAATGAGCAGTTCTTC,CAISGKRNEQFF
TRBJ1-5,TRBV10-2,NA,TGCGCCAGCAGTGACAGGGAAAATCAGCCCCAGCATTTT,CASSDRENQPQHF
TRBJ2-7,TRBV5-3,TRBD2,TGTGCCAGAACCCCACGGGGACTAGCGGGGGTAAGCTCCTACGAGCAGTACTTC,CARTPRGLAGVSSYEQYF
TRBJ2-1,TRBV2,NA,TGTGCCAGCAGTGAAGCGGGGAGACAGGACAATGAGCAGTTCTTC,CASSEAGRQDNEQFF
TRBJ1-5,TRBV19,NA,TGTGCCAGTACCCCGGACAGAGGTCAGCCCCAGCATTTT,CASTPDRGQPQHF
TRBJ1-1,TRBV28,NA,TGTGCCAGTGGTGGGCAGGTGAACACTGAAGCTTTCTTT,CASGGQVNTEAFF
TRBJ1-5,TRBV6-8,NA,TGTGCCAGCAGTTCTGCAGGGCCTAATCAGCCCCAGCATTTT,CASSSAGPNQPQHF
TRBJ2-1,TRBV7-8,TRBD2,TGTGCCAGCAGCCAGCGGGGGGGCTGGCTTGAGCAGTTCTTC,CASSQRGGWLEQFF
TRBJ1-2,TRBV7-9,TRBD1,TGTGCCAGCAGCTTAGTGGGACAGGCCTATGGCTACACCTTC,CASSLVGQAYGYTF
TRBJ2-3,TRBV7-3,TRBD2,TGTGCCAGCAGTGAACGGGGGGGCTCAGATACGCAGTATTTT,CASSERGGSDTQYF
TRBJ1-6,TRBV11-2,TRBD1,TGTGCCAGCAGGCAACAGGGGGAAAATTCACCCCTCCACTTT,CASRQQGENSPLHF
TRBJ2-3,TRBV29-1,TRBD2,TGCAGCGTTGAGTTCCTAGCGGGGGGGCGGTTCGCAGATACGCAGTATTTT,CSVEFLAGGRFADTQYF
TRBJ2-7,TRBV10-3,TRBD1,TGTGCCATCAGGGGACAGGGGGCCAACGAGCAGTACTTC,CAIRGQGANEQYF
TRBJ2-5,TRBV15,TRBD1,TGTGCCACCAGCAGCACGGTGGGGACAGGGAACCAAGAGACCCAGTACTTC,CATSSTVGTGNQETQYF
TRBJ2-7,TRBV7-9,NA,TGTGCCAGCAGCTTATTAGTGAGGGAAGAGCAGTACTTC,CASSLLVREEQYF
TRBJ2-7,TRBV19,NA,TGTGCCAGTAGTCCCACCGGGACTCCAGCCTACGAGCAGTACTTC,CASSPTGTPAYEQYF
TRBJ2-7,TRBV11-2,TRBD1,TGTGCCAGCAGCCCCGACAGGGGGTCCTACGAGCAGTACTTC,CASSPDRGSYEQYF
TRBJ1-5,TRBV10-3,TRBD1,TGTGCCACCGACAGGGCCGGGGGTCAGCCCCAGCATTTT,CATDRAGGQPQHF
TRBJ2-3,TRBV4-1,TRBD2,TGCGCCAGCAGCCATGGACTCGGGACTAGCGGTTATACGCAGTATTTT,CASSHGLGTSGYTQYF
TRBJ2-1,TRBV6-5,TRBD1,TGTGCCAGCAGTTACCACAGGGGGCACGGGAATGAGCAGTTCTTC,CASSYHRGHGNEQFF